Presented here are 5 T cell receptor beta chains from one specimen sequenced in a study of blood T cell repertoires in COVID-19 (TCRdb year 2020). Library preparation employed the immunoSEQ multiplex PCR assay. Here the immuneACCESS table is served through TCRdb, limited to in-frame sequences with V and J called. Missing clones are a known gap in these copies; in checked studies unresolved V genes cover under half, and the rest lacks a known reason. This sample is represented by about 46,000 clones; approximately 88% of them were singletons. Less than 8.5% of the sample rests with the top ten. Sequencing was carried out using peripheral blood. These receptor sequences come from a man aged 50-60 years with acute or convalescent COVID-19.

The chain couples TRBV7-9 to TRBJ1-5; no clear D. The V gene lost 1 base and the J gene lost 6 bases, with 4 bases spanning the gap. CDR1 SEHNR and CDR2 FQNEAQ come from the germline V gene (reference sequence). The CDR3 runs 12 residues. CDR3 in amino acids: CASSLGSQPQHF. DNA of the CDR3: TGTGCCAGCAGCTTAGGCAGTCAGCCCCAGCATTTT.

This chain connects TRBV28 to TRBJ1-2, with D possibly TRBD1 on 5 matching bases. Germline V gene data show CDR1 as MDHEN and CDR2 as SYDVKM. Trimming shortened V by 5 bases and J by 14 bases, and 18 bases separated the two germline ends. The CDR3 extends over 12 amino acids. Here the CDR3 reads CASSQPQEGDTF. CDR3 coding DNA: TGTGCCAGCAGTCAACCACAGGAGGGCGATACCTTC.

In this sample, this clone turned up a few times. The J gene is TRBJ2-7, the V gene TRBV30, with 8 nucleotides matching TRBD2. After removal of 0 bases from V and 7 bases from J, the junction contained 17 bases not matched to a gene. The germline V gene encodes CDR1 GTSNPN and CDR2 SVGIG (reference sequence). This CDR3 contains 17 residues. The CDR3 protein is CAWSVHHTGGIVNEQYF. In nucleotides, the CDR3 is TGTGCCTGGAGTGTCCATCATACGGGAGGGATTGTGAATGAGCAGTACTTC.

The chain recombines TRBV4-3 with TRBJ2-3; 11 nucleotides match TRBD2. CDR1 is LGHNA and CDR2 is YSLEER in the germline V gene. V gave up 3 bases and J gave up 0 bases; unmatched junction bases: 8. There are 18 residues in the CDR3. The CDR3 loop reads CASSQLAGGGSSTDTQYF. As DNA, the CDR3 is TGCGCCAGCAGCCAGCTAGCGGGGGGCGGATCTAGCACAGATACGCAGTATTTT.

The rearrangement links TRBV5-1 to TRBJ2-3; 7 bases line up with TRBD1. After removal of 0 bases from V and 1 base from J, the junction contained 11 bases not matched to a gene. Germline CDR1 SGHRS, CDR2 YFSETQ. The CDR3 has 18 residues. CDR3 residues: CASSLGPSTGVGTDTQYF. The CDR3 nucleotides are TGCGCCAGCAGCTTGGGCCCCTCAACAGGGGTCGGCACAGATACGCAGTATTTT.